Below, one TCR beta chain is given with its context. Deletions cut 2 bases from V and 0 bases from J, with 9 bases between. This CDR3 region has 16 residues. The germline gives CDR1 SGHRS, CDR2 YFSETQ. The entry originates in a study of blood T cell repertoires in COVID-19. Background on the study: Material from acute and convalescent COVID-19 was sourced from the United States, Italy and Spain. T cells, B-cell-depleted T cells, or PBMCs provided the cDNA or gDNA that served as material.

Per the original data handling: Reference gene primer amplification yielded estimated nucleated cell counts. Sequenced by immunoSEQ multiplex PCR; TCRdb stores in-frame clones only, minus some. V and J calls plus clone size are reproduced from that table; the DNA served to infer D and trimming. The table records about 150,000 clones, 85% to 90% of them present only once. V usage is TRBV5-1 and J usage is TRBJ1-6; unclear D gene. Sequencing was carried out using peripheral blood. This receptor was taken from a woman aged 35 to 49 with acute or convalescent COVID-19. CDR3 nucleotide sequence: TGCGCCAGCAGCTTAAGGGAGAGCTCCTATAATTCACCCCTCCACTTT. It codes for CASSLRESSYNSPLHF.